Shown below are 32 T cell receptor beta chains from a single sample sequenced in a study of sequential checkpoint blockade in melanoma (dated by TCRdb to between 2018 and 2021). The protocol used for the library was the immunoSEQ multiplex PCR assay. TCRdb mirrors the immuneACCESS table, restricted to in-frame sequences. Some clones are absent from its copies; in checked studies, under half trace to an unresolved V gene, and the reason for the others is unknown. The sample table records around 9,500 clones; more than 20% of these occur just once. The top ten clonotypes cover 14% to 15% of the sample. Sample treatment or condition, as interpreted from the label and publication: randomized to nivolumab then ipilimumab (arm A) or the reverse (arm B). This specimen was tumor tissue (inferred from file names), taken from a patient given nivolumab and ipilimumab in sequence. The receptor set was obtained from a human donor with melanoma.

The chain recombines TRBV9 with TRBJ1-2; no reliable D call. The CDR3 is made up of 13 amino acids. Germline V gene lookup returns CDR1 SGDLS and CDR2 YYNGEE. Trimming took off 3 bases at V and 4 bases at J, with 10 bases between the two ends. The CDR3 sequence is CASSATFSYGYTF. CDR3 DNA: TGTGCCAGCAGCGCAACCTTTTCCTATGGCTACACCTTC.

This clone was picked up one time. The chain employs TRBV5-1 and TRBJ2-5, with 11 bases fitting TRBD2. J lost 5 bases, V lost 2 bases, and 8 bases had no gene match. CDR1 SGHRS and CDR2 YFSETQ come from the germline V gene. This CDR3 contains 16 residues. This CDR3 reads CASSFRTSGRSETQYF. CDR3 sequence (DNA): TGCGCCAGCAGCTTCAGGACTAGCGGGCGGTCGGAGACCCAGTACTTC.

This clone came up a few times. The rearrangement uses TRBV11-1 and TRBJ2-3; 10 bases fit TRBD2. CDR3 length equals 15 residues. V shed 6 bases and J 4 bases; nucleotides not matched to a gene: 7. Germline CDR1 SGHAT, CDR2 FQDESV (reference sequence). CDR3 in DNA: TGTGCCAGCAGTCCCCGGACTAGCGGCGCAGATACGCAGTATTTT. This encodes CASSPRTSGADTQYF. The full variable domain, completed using reference TRBV11-1 and TRBJ2-3, is EAEVAQSPRYKITEKSQAVAFWCDPISGHATLYWYRQILGQGPELLVQFQDESVVDDSQLPKDRFSAERLKGVDSTLKIQPAELGDSAMYLCASSPRTSGADTQYFGPGTRLTVL.

J is TRBJ1-6 and V is TRBV14; D is ambiguous. Deletions cut 3 bases from V and 14 bases from J, with 26 bases between. CDR1 is SGHDN, CDR2 FVKESK, per germline. CDR3 length equals 17 residues. DNA of the CDR3: TGTGCCAGCAGCCACTCGTTCGGCTCTCGGAAAGAAAGTACCCTCCACTTT. Amino acids: CASSHSFGSRKESTLHF.

There are many counts of this clone. This rearrangement joins TRBV11-3 to TRBJ1-1, with 9 positions matching TRBD1. Looked up from germline, CDR1 is SGHNT and CDR2 is YENEEA. The CDR3 runs 15 residues. Trimming at V came to 5 bases and at J to 0 bases, leaving 4 bases not matched to a gene. As DNA, the CDR3 is TGTGCCAGCAGCCCCGGGACAGGGATGAACACTGAAGCTTTCTTT. Amino acids: CASSPGTGMNTEAFF. The full variable domain, with the rest looked up from reference TRBV11-3 and TRBJ1-1, is EAGVVQSPRYKIIEKKQPVAFWCNPISGHNTLYWYLQNLGQGPELLIRYENEEAVDDSQLPKDRFSAERLKGVDSTLKIQPAELGDSAVYLCASSPGTGMNTEAFFGQGTRLTVV.

This clone showed up just a few times. The chain combines TRBV29-1 with TRBJ2-7, with D unresolved. The CDR3 length is 14 residues. V lost 4 bases and J 3 bases, leaving 16 bases between the germline ends. CDR1 is SQVTM and CDR2 is ANQGSEA in the germline V gene. CDR3 nucleotide sequence: TGCAGCGTTGGTTCAGGAACCGATTACTACGAGCAGTACGTC. Translated, it gives CSVGSGTDYYEQYV.

This clone turned up a few times. The chain employs TRBV28 and TRBJ1-4; unclear D gene. V was cut by 4 bases and J by 4 bases, with 13 bases left in between. This CDR3 comprises 15 residues. The germline V gene encodes CDR1 MDHEN and CDR2 SYDVKM. CDR3 sequence (DNA): TGTGCCAGCAGTTCCCCAGCAGGCCTTAATGAAAAACTGTTTTTT. Its protein product is CASSSPAGLNEKLFF.

The V and J genes are TRBV18 and TRBJ2-3, with 10 bases lining up with TRBD2. Germline V gives CDR1 KGHSH, CDR2 LQKENI. V trimming: 0 bases; J trimming: 2 bases; junction bases outside the gene matches: 5. This CDR3 comprises 17 residues. The CDR3 DNA is TGTGCCAGCTCACCACCGGGCCTAGCGGGGGCCACAGATACGCAGTATTTT. It yields the protein CASSPPGLAGATDTQYF.

This clone is medium-sized (0.01 to 0.1%) by share. The CDR3 protein is CASSTPGQGAYGYTF. The CDR3 DNA is TGTGCCAGCAGTACACCGGGACAGGGGGCCTATGGCTACACCTTC. The chain uses TRBV28 and TRBJ1-2; 12 nucleotides match TRBD1. Trimming removed 5 bases from V and 4 bases from J; junction bases left unmatched: 5. Germline values: CDR1 MDHEN, CDR2 SYDVKM. This CDR3 comprises 15 residues.

The V call is TRBV6-8, the J call TRBJ1-5; perhaps TRBD1 as D (5 bases). The V and J ends lost 6 bases and 0 bases respectively, with 12 bases between them. The CDR3 extends over 15 amino acids. The germline gives CDR1 MNHGY, CDR2 SAAAGT. The CDR3 loop reads CASSGARGSNQPQHF. CDR3 DNA: TGTGCCAGCAGCGGGGCACGGGGTAGCAATCAGCCCCAGCATTTT.

This clone was observed a few times. The chain joins TRBV28 to TRBJ1-5; no clear D. Per the germline V gene, CDR1 is MDHEN and CDR2 is SYDVKM. The length of the CDR3 is 14 residues. V gave up 0 bases and J gave up 5 bases, with 8 bases separating them. CDR3 sequence reads: CASSLWRRYQPQHF. In DNA, the CDR3 is TGTGCCAGCAGTTTATGGAGAAGGTATCAGCCCCAGCATTTT.

This clone was seen a few times. This sequence joins TRBV11-3 and TRBJ1-5; D unresolved. Trimming took 5 bases from V and 2 from J, leaving 13 bases between them. Germline CDR1 SGHNT, CDR2 YENEEA. CDR3 length: 15 residues. CDR3 in amino acids: CASSQLPGRNQPQHF. CDR3 bases: TGTGCCAGCAGCCAACTTCCGGGCCGCAATCAGCCCCAGCATTTT.

This clone has a handful of counts. The chain has TRBV6-8 and TRBJ1-2; TRBD1 might be the D (5 bases). This CDR3 contains 12 residues. Trimming cost V 7 bases and J 3 bases, with 9 bases left between them. Germline V lookup: CDR1 MNHGY, CDR2 SAAAGT. DNA for the CDR3: TGTGCCAGCAAGATCAGGGACTATGGCTACACCTTC. Protein: CASKIRDYGYTF.

In this sample, this clone turned up many times. The chain recombines TRBV6-8 with TRBJ2-3; D is undetermined. In germline, CDR1 is MNHGY, CDR2 SAAAGT. Trimming took off 0 bases at V and 1 base at J, with 8 bases between the two ends. The CDR3 has 15 residues. In nucleotides, the CDR3 is TGTGCCAGCAGTTACTCGAGTGATCGCACAGATACGCAGTATTTT. It specifies CASSYSSDRTDTQYF.

This clone was picked up many times. This CDR3 is CASSLDWGKFQETQYF. CDR3 coding DNA: TGTGCCAGCAGCTTAGATTGGGGAAAGTTCCAAGAGACCCAGTACTTC. The chain links TRBV11-3 to TRBJ2-5; D unresolved. CDR1 and CDR2 from the germline V gene are SGHNT and YENEEA. V dropped 0 bases and J dropped 1 base, with 12 bases sitting between them. The CDR3 contains 16 residues.

V gene TRBV12-5 combines with J gene TRBJ1-2; D might be TRBD1 (6 bases). CDR3 length equals 12 residues. CDR1 LGHNT and CDR2 FRNRAP come from the germline V gene. The DNA for the CDR3 is TGTGCCAGCGGGGGGCAGGGCTATGGCTACACCTTC. This translates into CASGGQGYGYTF.

This clone was recorded a few times. This chain links TRBV18 with TRBJ1-1, with D perhaps TRBD1 (5 bases). Trimming left V 1 base short and J 3 bases short, with 12 bases between. CDR1 and CDR2 from the germline V gene are KGHSH and LQKENI. CDR3 length: 15 residues. The CDR3 nucleotides read TGTGCCAGCTCACCACTAAAGGGACCTGACACTGAAGCTTTCTTT. Its translation is CASSPLKGPDTEAFF.

This clone was counted between two and nine times. The chain is built from TRBV9 and TRBJ1-3; D not certain. In germline, CDR1 is SGDLS, CDR2 YYNGEE. V was cut by 4 bases and J by 4 bases, with 15 bases left in between. The length of the CDR3 is 15 residues. CDR3 sequence (DNA): TGTGCCAGCAGCCTGGGAACGGGCCAAGGAAACACCATATATTTT. Translating gives CASSLGTGQGNTIYF.

This chain connects TRBV14 to TRBJ1-2, with D tentatively TRBD1 (5 bases). Per germline, CDR1 SGHDN and CDR2 FVKESK. Trimming took 3 bases from V and 7 from J, leaving 12 bases between them. The CDR3 has 13 amino acids. CDR3 bases: TGTGCCAGCAGCCATAGAGGGGAGGCTGGCTACACCTTC. This gives the protein CASSHRGEAGYTF.

This clone occurred a few times. The V gene is TRBV18, the J gene TRBJ2-3; D assignment may be TRBD1 or TRBD2 (5 bases each). CDR3 length: 16 residues. Per the germline V gene, CDR1 is KGHSH and CDR2 is LQKENI. The V gene lost 1 base and the J gene lost 4 bases, with 15 bases spanning the gap. The CDR3 spells CASSPQGTNGADTQYF. For the CDR3, the DNA is TGTGCCAGCTCACCACAGGGGACCAACGGCGCAGATACGCAGTATTTT.

In its sample, this clone was seen many times. CDR3: CASTSGTGGGETQYF. CDR3 DNA sequence: TGTGCCAGCACCAGCGGGACAGGGGGCGGCGAGACCCAGTACTTC. V gene TRBV6-8 combines with J gene TRBJ2-5; the match to TRBD1 covers 12 bases. This CDR3 is 15 amino acids long. Germline CDR1 MNHGY, CDR2 SAAAGT. The J segment lost 5 bases and the V segment lost 7 bases, leaving 8 bases of the junction unmatched.

This clone was seen a few times. This chain uses TRBV7-4 with TRBJ1-3; D ambiguous. The CDR3 covers 13 residues. V lost 5 bases to trimming and J lost 2 bases, with 7 bases between them. The V gene's germline CDR1 is SGHVT and CDR2 SQSDAQ. Here the CDR3 DNA reads TGTGCCAGCAGCCTGTCAGCTGGAAACACCATATATTTT. Translation: CASSLSAGNTIYF.

V usage is TRBV11-3 and J usage is TRBJ2-5; 13 bases map to TRBD2. The trim removed 2 bases at V and 2 bases at J, leaving 2 bases unmatched. CDR3 size: 16 residues. The V gene's germline CDR1 is SGHNT and CDR2 YENEEA. Written as DNA, the CDR3 is TGTGCCAGCAGCTTAAGACTAGCGGGGGGACAAGAGACCCAGTACTTC. This translates into CASSLRLAGGQETQYF.

The chain uses TRBV28 and TRBJ2-5; 8 nucleotides match TRBD2. This CDR3 is built from 14 residues. CDR1 and CDR2 (germline): MDHEN, SYDVKM. The ends lost 6 bases at V and 1 base at J; junction bases unmatched: 4. CDR3 loop: CASRPGLAQETQYF. The CDR3 bases are TGTGCCAGCAGACCAGGACTAGCCCAAGAGACCCAGTACTTC.

This clone was detected only a few times. The genes are TRBV9 and TRBJ2-3; TRBD1 matches at 10 bases. The junction had 6 bases not matched to a gene; V was cut back by 0 bases and J by 5 bases. The germline V gene has CDR1 SGDLS and CDR2 YYNGEE. This CDR3 spans 16 amino acids. The DNA for the CDR3 is TGTGCCAGCAGCGTAGTGGGACAGGGGTCGGAAGATACGCAGTATTTT. It yields the protein CASSVVGQGSEDTQYF.

In this sample, this clone turned up a few times. The CDR3 region is CASSEGHNEQFF. Here the CDR3 DNA reads TGTGCCAGCAGTGAGGGACACAATGAGCAGTTCTTC. The rearrangement links TRBV25-1 to TRBJ2-1, with D possibly called TRBD1 or TRBD2 (5 bases each). The CDR3 spans 12 residues. V was clipped by 3 bases and J by 5 bases, with 5 bases between them. The germline CDR1 and CDR2 sequences are MGHDK and SYGVNS.

The chain carries TRBV6-8 and TRBJ1-5, with D perhaps TRBD1 (6 bases). This CDR3 contains 12 residues. V shed 9 bases and J shed 7 bases, with 13 bases lying between them. The V gene's germline CDR1 is MNHGY and CDR2 SAAAGT. CDR3 amino acids: CASKQGLQPQHF. CDR3 DNA: TGTGCCAGTAAACAGGGTTTACAGCCCCAGCATTTT.

This clone turned up a few times. The chain carries TRBV7-2 and TRBJ2-1; no clear D. The CDR3 spans 13 residues. V was clipped by 0 bases and J by 7 bases, with 7 bases between them. Per germline, CDR1 SGHTA and CDR2 FQGNSA. CDR3 sequence: CASSLAWGNEQFF. The CDR3 DNA is TGTGCCAGCAGCTTAGCGTGGGGAAATGAGCAGTTCTTC.

This clone was counted a few times. V and J are TRBV4-1 and TRBJ2-1, with TRBD2 identical over 8 bases. The V and J ends lost 0 bases and 9 bases, in that order; junction bases with no gene match: 10. The CDR3 runs to 16 residues. CDR1 and CDR2 (germline): MGHRA, YSYEKL. As DNA, the CDR3 is TGCGCCAGCAGCCAAGATTCCCCCCGGGGGGGCTCTGAGCAGTTCTTC. Translation gives CASSQDSPRGGSEQFF.

This clone occurred a few times. The CDR3 nucleotides read TGTGCCAGTAGTCCCGGCGTGGGAAATGAGCAGTTCTTC. Translated: CASSPGVGNEQFF. V and J are TRBV19 and TRBJ2-1; unclear D gene. The ends were cut back, 5 bases at V and 7 bases at J, with 12 bases in the middle. CDR1 and CDR2 from the germline V gene are LNHDA and SQIVND (reference sequence). CDR3 length: 13 amino acids.

In this sample, this clone turned up many times. This CDR3 is CASSQLAGSVSGNTIYF. Here the CDR3 DNA reads TGTGCCAGCAGCCAACTTGCGGGTAGCGTCTCTGGAAACACCATATATTTT. J is TRBJ1-3 and V is TRBV11-3, with D unresolved. The germline CDR1 and CDR2 sequences are SGHNT and YENEEA. Trimming left V 5 bases short and J 0 bases short, with 17 bases between. CDR3 length: 17 amino acids.

This chain joins TRBV25-1 and TRBJ1-1, with D possibly TRBD1 on 5 matching bases. The CDR3 runs to 14 residues. The germline V gene has CDR1 MGHDK and CDR2 SYGVNS. V lost 2 bases, J lost 3 bases, and 10 bases lay in between. CDR3 amino acids: CASSELKGDTEAFF. CDR3 DNA: TGTGCCAGCAGTGAACTAAAAGGGGACACTGAAGCTTTCTTT. Drawing the rest from reference TRBV25-1 and TRBJ1-1, the complete variable domain is EADIYQTPRYLVIGTGKKITLECSQTMGHDKMYWYQQDPGMELHLIHYSYGVNSTEKGDLSSESTVSRIRTEHFPLTLESARPSHTSQYLCASSELKGDTEAFFGQGTRLTVV.